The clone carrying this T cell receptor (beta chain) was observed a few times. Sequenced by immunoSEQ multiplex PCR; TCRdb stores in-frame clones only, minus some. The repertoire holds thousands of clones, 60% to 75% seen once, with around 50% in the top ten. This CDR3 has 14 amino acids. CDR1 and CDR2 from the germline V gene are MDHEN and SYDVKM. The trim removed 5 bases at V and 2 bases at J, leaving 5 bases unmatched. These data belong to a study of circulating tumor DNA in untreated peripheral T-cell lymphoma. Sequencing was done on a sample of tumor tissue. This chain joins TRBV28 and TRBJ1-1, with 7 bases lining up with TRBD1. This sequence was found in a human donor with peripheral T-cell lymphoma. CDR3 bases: TGTGCCAGCAGTCTCGGGACAGACAACACTGAAGCTTTCTTT. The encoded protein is CASSLGTDNTEAFF.